The 9 T cell receptor beta chains below all came from one sample that was sequenced in a study of shared clonotypes between healthy human individuals. Sequenced by immunoSEQ multiplex PCR; TCRdb stores in-frame clones only, minus some. This sample yields approximately 1.4 million clones, of which 95% to 99% are seen a single time; less than 0.55% belongs to the top ten. Material: naive CD4+ T cells sorted from blood. Subset specified: CD45RA+ positively selected. These receptor sequences come from a man younger than 45 in good health.

The rearrangement links TRBV28 to TRBJ1-1; a possible D gene is TRBD1 (6 bases). Germline V gene data show CDR1 as MDHEN and CDR2 as SYDVKM. V was shortened by 3 bases and J by 8 bases, with 13 bases between the two germline ends. CDR3 size: 13 residues. The CDR3 sequence: CASSFTGILEAFF. The CDR3 DNA reads as TGTGCCAGCAGTTTCACAGGGATCTTGGAAGCTTTCTTT.

This clone was seen just once. The rearrangement links TRBV7-3 to TRBJ2-2, with D hard to call. The V end was cut by 2 bases, the J end by 0 bases, with 4 bases between. The CDR3 has 14 residues. Germline CDR1 reads SGHTA; CDR2 reads FQGTGA. CDR3 coding DNA: TGTGCCAGCAGCTTATTCTCGAACACCGGGGAGCTGTTTTTT. Translated, it gives CASSLFSNTGELFF.

CDR3 sequence: CASSSSILREQYF. The CDR3 region has the DNA TGTGCCAGCAGCTCCTCTATTTTGCGGGAGCAGTACTTC. The chain recombines TRBV7-2 with TRBJ2-7; unclear D gene. V was clipped by 4 bases and J by 7 bases, with 14 bases between them. The CDR3 is made up of 13 amino acids. Germline CDR1 reads SGHTA; CDR2 reads FQGNSA. The complete variable domain, with remaining parts taken from reference TRBV7-2 and TRBJ2-7, reads GAGVSQSPSNKVTEKGKDVELRCDPISGHTALYWYRQSLGQGLEFLIYFQGNSAPDKSGLPSDRFSAERTGGSVSTLTIQRTQQEDSAVYLCASSSSILREQYFGPGTRLTVT.

The chain has TRBV19 and TRBJ1-5, with TRBD1 matching over 7 bases. V was pared by 6 bases and J by 3 bases, with 5 bases of the junction left unmatched. The CDR3 length is 14 residues. CDR1 is LNHDA, CDR2 SQIVND, per germline (reference sequence). The CDR3 sequence is CASSGTVINQPQHF. DNA of the CDR3: TGTGCCAGTAGCGGGACAGTCATCAATCAGCCCCAGCATTTT.

The rearrangement joins TRBV5-8 to TRBJ2-7; TRBD1 aligns across 9 bases. The CDR3 sequence is 13 residues long. CDR1 and CDR2 from the germline V gene are SGHTS and YDEGEE. With 10 bases clipped from V and 5 bases from J, the junction kept 10 bases outside the gene matches. For the CDR3, the DNA is TGTGCCGGGAATCGACAGGGGGACCACGAGCAGTACTTC. This translates into CAGNRQGDHEQYF.

The chain combines TRBV28 with TRBJ1-2; TRBD1 agrees at 9 bases. Trimming took 4 bases from V and 8 from J; bases not matched to a gene: 8. The CDR3 sequence is 14 residues long. Germline V lookup: CDR1 MDHEN, CDR2 SYDVKM. The CDR3 sequence: CASSSPGTGRGYTF. The CDR3 nucleotides are TGTGCCAGCAGTTCCCCCGGGACAGGGCGCGGCTACACCTTC.

The chain uses TRBV30 and TRBJ2-7, with TRBD1 matching over 7 bases. CDR3 length equals 13 residues. J gave up 6 bases and V 4 bases, and 9 bases lay outside the gene matches. CDR1 and CDR2 (germline): GTSNPN, SVGIG (reference sequence). CDR3 sequence reads: CAWTRQGSREQYF. The CDR3 bases are TGTGCCTGGACTCGACAGGGTTCACGCGAGCAGTACTTC.

The V gene is TRBV6-5, the J gene TRBJ2-2, with 11 bases aligning to TRBD2. Trimming cost V 2 bases and J 6 bases; bases outside gene matches: 2. Germline-derived CDR1 and CDR2 are MNHEY and SVGAGI. The CDR3 is 15 amino acids. The chain's CDR3 is CASSYRLAGSGELFF. The CDR3 coding sequence is TGTGCCAGCAGTTACCGACTAGCGGGATCCGGGGAGCTGTTTTTT.

V usage is TRBV29-1 and J usage is TRBJ2-7, with 9 bases lining up with TRBD1. J gave up 0 bases and V 2 bases, and 17 bases lay outside the gene matches. Looked up from germline, CDR1 is SQVTM and CDR2 is ANQGSEA. The length of the CDR3 is 19 residues. The CDR3 spells CSVELPRPGQGILSYEQYF. The CDR3, as DNA: TGCAGCGTTGAACTCCCAAGACCTGGACAGGGGATCCTCTCCTACGAGCAGTACTTC.